A selection of T cell receptor beta chains follows, all from one sample in a study of T-cell memory formation after mild COVID-19. TCRdb itself ran the 5' RACE reads through MiXCR, one entry per CDR3 protein. The sample carries 300,000 to 400,000 distinct CDR3 sequences, 10% to 15% recorded once. Sequenced input: PBMCs or a T cell subset sorted from them (not recorded which). Receptor source: a man aged 18 to 29 who had mild COVID-19 (a few samples of this study predate the infection). Cell type and time point are not known. Each CDR3 is given with its conserved first and last residue. The order of the fields is CDR3 protein, CDR3 DNA, V gene, D gene, clone size, J gene. D genes are given only for firm matches. Where a row states a size, it is once, few, many or the class of an expanded clone; other rows omit it.

cdr3_aa: CASSPFEGATSGNTIYF
cdr3_nt: TGTGCCAGCTCACCTTTTGAGGGGGCCACCTCTGGAAACACCATATATTTT
v_call: TRBV18
d_call: TRBD1
clone_size: .
j_call: TRBJ1-3

cdr3_aa: CAISVRGYEQYF
cdr3_nt: TGTGCCATCAGTGTTCGGGGATACGAGCAGTACTTC
v_call: TRBV10-3
d_call: .
clone_size: many
j_call: TRBJ2-7

cdr3_aa: CATRGTVNSPLHF
cdr3_nt: TGTGCCACCCGGGGGACAGTTAATTCACCCCTCCACTTT
v_call: TRBV25-1
d_call: TRBD1
clone_size: .
j_call: TRBJ1-6

cdr3_aa: CASSVGGAMGETQYF
cdr3_nt: TGTGCCAGCAGCGTAGGGGGGGCTATGGGAGAGACCCAGTACTTC
v_call: TRBV9
d_call: .
clone_size: .
j_call: TRBJ2-5

cdr3_aa: CASSLMLGYGYTF
cdr3_nt: TGTGCCAGCAGTTTGATGCTTGGCTATGGCTACACCTTC
v_call: TRBV12-3/TRBV12-4
d_call: .
clone_size: .
j_call: TRBJ1-2

cdr3_aa: CASTSAGETQYF
cdr3_nt: TGTGCCAGCACCTCGGCCGGGGAGACCCAGTACTTC
v_call: TRBV7-9
d_call: .
clone_size: few
j_call: TRBJ2-5

cdr3_aa: CASSYQRTSRSSYNEQFF
cdr3_nt: TGTGCCAGCAGTTACCAAAGGACTAGTCGTAGCTCCTACAATGAGCAGTTCTTC
v_call: TRBV6-2/TRBV6-3
d_call: TRBD2
clone_size: many
j_call: TRBJ2-1

cdr3_aa: CASSDAGQGADEQYF
cdr3_nt: TGTGCCAGCAGTGATGCCGGACAGGGGGCAGACGAGCAGTACTTC
v_call: TRBV6-1
d_call: TRBD1
clone_size: few
j_call: TRBJ2-7

cdr3_aa: CSVGTLEQFF
cdr3_nt: TGCAGCGTTGGGACGCTTGAGCAGTTCTTC
v_call: TRBV29-1
d_call: .
clone_size: few
j_call: TRBJ2-1

cdr3_aa: CASSQGFGSRGRIMRQFF
cdr3_nt: TGCGCCAGCAGCCAAGGATTCGGGTCGCGGGGCCGCATAATGAGGCAGTTCTTC
v_call: TRBV4-3
d_call: .
clone_size: .
j_call: TRBJ2-1

cdr3_aa: CASSPTSGGSDTQYF
cdr3_nt: TGCGCCAGCAGCCCGACTAGCGGGGGGTCGGATACGCAGTATTTT
v_call: TRBV4-3
d_call: TRBD2
clone_size: .
j_call: TRBJ2-3

cdr3_aa: CASSLKHGGTGELFF
cdr3_nt: TGCGCCAGCAGCTTGAAACACGGAGGAACCGGGGAGCTGTTTTTT
v_call: TRBV5-1
d_call: .
clone_size: many
j_call: TRBJ2-2

cdr3_aa: CSVEDRGKYEQYF
cdr3_nt: TGCAGCGTTGAAGATCGGGGGAAATACGAGCAGTACTTC
v_call: TRBV29-1
d_call: .
clone_size: .
j_call: TRBJ2-7

cdr3_aa: CASSPAGLANTGELFF
cdr3_nt: TGCGCCAGCAGCCCCGCGGGACTAGCGAACACCGGGGAGCTGTTTTTT
v_call: TRBV5-1
d_call: TRBD2
clone_size: few
j_call: TRBJ2-2

cdr3_aa: CASSLVAGTGGYTF
cdr3_nt: TGCGCCAGCAGCTTAGTAGCAGGAACCGGGGGCTACACCTTC
v_call: TRBV5-1
d_call: .
clone_size: .
j_call: TRBJ1-2

cdr3_aa: CASRYTRGAGDNEQFF
cdr3_nt: TGTGCCAGCAGATACACCAGGGGGGCTGGTGACAATGAGCAGTTCTTC
v_call: TRBV7-2
d_call: .
clone_size: few
j_call: TRBJ2-1

cdr3_aa: CASSEHGGESADTQYF
cdr3_nt: TGTGCCAGCAGCGAGCACGGGGGGGAAAGTGCAGATACGCAGTATTTT
v_call: TRBV9
d_call: TRBD2
clone_size: .
j_call: TRBJ2-3

cdr3_aa: CASSVVWGNEQFF
cdr3_nt: TGTGCCAGCAGCGTAGTTTGGGGGAATGAGCAGTTCTTC
v_call: TRBV28
d_call: .
clone_size: few
j_call: TRBJ2-1

cdr3_aa: CASSFGRDEQFF
cdr3_nt: TGTGCCAGCAGTTTTGGCCGGGATGAGCAGTTCTTC
v_call: TRBV5-6
d_call: .
clone_size: .
j_call: TRBJ2-1

cdr3_aa: CASSQDRNRANEQFF
cdr3_nt: TGTGCCAGCAGCCAAGATCGGAACCGGGCCAATGAGCAGTTCTTC
v_call: TRBV4-2
d_call: .
clone_size: few
j_call: TRBJ2-1

cdr3_aa: CASSYEPGAGNTEAFF
cdr3_nt: TGTGCCAGCAGTTACGAGCCAGGGGCGGGGAACACTGAAGCTTTCTTT
v_call: TRBV28
d_call: .
clone_size: few
j_call: TRBJ1-1

cdr3_aa: CSVLDFQRANTEAFF
cdr3_nt: TGCAGTGTTCTAGATTTTCAAAGGGCGAACACTGAAGCTTTCTTT
v_call: TRBV20-1
d_call: .
clone_size: few
j_call: TRBJ1-1

cdr3_aa: CASSPGPGTGSNTEAFF
cdr3_nt: TGCGCCAGCAGCCCCGGTCCCGGGACAGGGTCAAACACTGAAGCTTTCTTT
v_call: TRBV5-1
d_call: TRBD1
clone_size: .
j_call: TRBJ1-1

cdr3_aa: CASSLAELSRGAFF
cdr3_nt: TGCGCCAGCAGCTTGGCTGAGCTAAGTCGTGGAGCTTTCTTT
v_call: TRBV5-1
d_call: .
clone_size: few
j_call: TRBJ1-1

cdr3_aa: CASSREGTVGSYNEQFF
cdr3_nt: TGTGCCAGCAGCCGGGAAGGGACAGTCGGCTCCTACAATGAGCAGTTCTTC
v_call: TRBV7-2
d_call: TRBD1
clone_size: .
j_call: TRBJ2-1

cdr3_aa: CASIGTGSRVSGGAFF
cdr3_nt: TGTGCCAGTATCGGGACAGGGTCTCGAGTATCAGGGGGAGCTTTCTTT
v_call: TRBV19
d_call: TRBD1
clone_size: many
j_call: TRBJ1-1

cdr3_aa: CASSVDGGGDTQYF
cdr3_nt: TGTGCCAGCAGCGTAGACGGTGGGGGAGATACGCAGTATTTT
v_call: TRBV9
d_call: .
clone_size: few
j_call: TRBJ2-3

cdr3_aa: CASSLLGNTGELFF
cdr3_nt: TGCGCCAGCAGCTTGTTGGGGAACACCGGGGAGCTGTTTTTT
v_call: TRBV5-1
d_call: .
clone_size: .
j_call: TRBJ2-2

cdr3_aa: CASSQDAGWGTQYF
cdr3_nt: TGTGCCAGCAGCCAAGATGCAGGGTGGGGGACCCAGTACTTC
v_call: TRBV4-2
d_call: .
clone_size: .
j_call: TRBJ2-5